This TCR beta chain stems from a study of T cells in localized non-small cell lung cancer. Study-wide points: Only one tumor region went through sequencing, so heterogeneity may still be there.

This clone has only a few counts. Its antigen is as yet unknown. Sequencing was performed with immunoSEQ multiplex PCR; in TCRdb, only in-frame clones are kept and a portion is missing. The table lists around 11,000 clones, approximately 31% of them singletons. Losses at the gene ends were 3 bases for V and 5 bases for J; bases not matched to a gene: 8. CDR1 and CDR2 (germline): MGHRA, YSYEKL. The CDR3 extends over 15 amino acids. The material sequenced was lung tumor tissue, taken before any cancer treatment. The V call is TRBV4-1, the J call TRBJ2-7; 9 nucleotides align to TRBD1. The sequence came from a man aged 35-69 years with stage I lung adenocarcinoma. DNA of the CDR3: TGCGCCAGCAGCCAGAAAGGGACAGGGCCAAACGAGCAGTACTTC. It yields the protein CASSQKGTGPNEQYF.